The next 10 T cell receptor beta chains were all read from a single sample in a study of regulatory T cells in long-lasting Graves disease. Arm-PCR of CDR3 regions and iRepertoire HTBI primers were the basis on which TCR beta libraries were built. One entry per CDR3 protein results from TCRdb running MiXCR on the multiplex PCR reads. This sample carries under 500,000 distinct CDR3 sequences, about a sixth of them seen once, and the ten largest clones take approximately 11%. Time point given: newly diagnosed GD, antithyroid drugs for less than 3 months. PBMC RNA was the source of the TCR library. A further study also used this sample, focusing on T cells in Graves' hyperthyroidism and ophthalmopathy.

Source: peripheral blood mononuclear cells (PBMCs), taken at new diagnosis, from a patient treated with antithyroid drugs. These receptors were obtained from a woman aged 25 to 39 with Graves disease.

Only a few counts were recorded for this clonotype. Here the CDR3 reads CASSLGTGNSPLHF. The CDR3 coding sequence is TGTGCCAGCAGCCTCGGGACAGGGAATTCACCCCTCCACTTT. The chain carries TRBV7-9 and TRBJ1-6; 9 bases map to TRBD1. This CDR3 is built from 14 residues. V lost 5 bases, J lost 7 bases, and 3 bases stayed unmatched. Germline V gives CDR1 SEHNR, CDR2 FQNEAQ (reference sequence).

There are a few counts of this clonotype. The V call is TRBV7-2, the J call TRBJ2-5; 9 bases map to TRBD2. The CDR3 sequence is 18 residues long. V was clipped by 0 bases and J by 0 bases; unmatched bases: 8. Germline V gene data show CDR1 as SGHTA and CDR2 as FQGNSA. In DNA, the CDR3 is TGTGCCAGCAGCTTAGCATCGCTAGCGGGACGTGACCAAGAGACCCAGTACTTC. It is translated as CASSLASLAGRDQETQYF.

With respect to this clonotype: At one boundary the junction diverges from the germline segment, which might be a read error. The genes are TRBV30 and TRBJ1-5; 9 nucleotides agree with TRBD1. This CDR3 spans 13 amino acids. Germline V lookup: CDR1 GTSNPN, CDR2 SVGIG (reference sequence). The CDR3 nucleotides are TGTGCCGTCGAACAGGGGGCTGATCAGCCCCGGCATTTT. It encodes CAVEQGADQPRHF.

This clonotype was observed a handful of times. The chain carries TRBV29-1 and TRBJ2-1; perhaps D is TRBD1 or TRBD2 (5 bases each). The CDR3 length is 14 residues. Trimming left V 3 bases short and J 8 bases short, with 17 bases between. The germline gives CDR1 SQVTM, CDR2 ANQGSEA. The CDR3 spells CSVDVRERPYEQFF. The CDR3 region has the DNA TGCAGCGTTGACGTCAGGGAGCGCCCCTATGAGCAGTTCTTC.

This clonotype was counted many times. The rearrangement joins TRBV29-1 to TRBJ1-1; no clear D. Deletions cut 4 bases from V and 0 bases from J, with 12 bases between. CDR3 length: 14 residues. Germline V gives CDR1 SQVTM, CDR2 ANQGSEA. CDR3 nucleotide sequence: TGCAGCGTTGGTACCGTTAGCATGAACACTGAAGCTTTCTTT. It translates to CSVGTVSMNTEAFF. The variable domain in full, with the rest retrieved from reference TRBV29-1 and TRBJ1-1, is SAVISQKPSRDICQRGTSLTIQCQVDSQVTMMFWYRQQPGQSLTLIATANQGSEATYESGFVIDKFPISRPNLTFSTLTVSNMSPEDSSIYLCSVGTVSMNTEAFFGQGTRLTVV.

Details on this clonotype: This likely traces to a read error, being one base from a far larger clone. The chain couples TRBV11-2 to TRBJ2-7; tentatively, D is TRBD1 (8 bases). Germline CDR1 is SGHAT and CDR2 is FQNNGV. The CDR3 totals 16 residues. The CDR3 DNA is TGTGCCAGCAGCAATGGGGGGGGACAGGCCACCTACGAGCGGTACTTC. It is translated as CASSNGGGQATYERYF. The whole variable domain, remainder taken from reference TRBV11-2 and TRBJ2-7, is EAGVAQSPRYKIIEKRQSVAFWCNPISGHATLYWYQQILGQGPKLLIQFQNNGVVDDSQLPKDRFSAERLKGVDSTLKIQPAKLEDSAVYLCASSNGGGQATYERYFGPGTRLTVT.

The V call is TRBV5-4, the J call TRBJ2-3; 8 bases are a match to TRBD2. Germline V gene lookup returns CDR1 SGHNT and CDR2 YYREEE (reference sequence). V dropped 3 bases and J dropped 1; count of bases not matched to a gene: 13. CDR3 size: 18 residues. CDR3 sequence: CASSWGSGGRRGTDTQYF. CDR3 DNA sequence: TGTGCCAGCAGCTGGGGCTCGGGGGGGCGGAGAGGCACAGATACGCAGTATTTT.

With regard to this clonotype: This sequence may be a read error, since a much larger clone differs from it by one base. The chain recombines TRBV5-6 with TRBJ1-1; TRBD1 agrees at 7 bases. Germline trimming cut 0 bases from V and 6 bases from J; bases unmatched to any gene: 5. The length of the CDR3 is 14 residues. CDR1 and CDR2 (germline): SGHDT, YYEEEE. For the CDR3, the DNA is TGTGCCAGCAGCTTGGTGCAGGGGGGCTCTGAAGCTTTCTTT. Amino acids: CASSLVQGGSEAFF.

The table lists this clonotype with many counts. The genes are TRBV3-1 and TRBJ2-7; 9 bases map to TRBD1. The CDR3 is 15 amino acids. V lost 4 bases, J lost 3 bases, and 7 bases stayed unmatched. CDR1 LGHDT and CDR2 YNNKEL come from the germline V gene (reference sequence). In nucleotides, the CDR3 is TGTGCCAGCAGCCCCAGACAGGGGGAGATCTACGAGCAGTACTTC. Residues: CASSPRQGEIYEQYF.

This clonotype was detected ten times or more. This chain connects TRBV12-3 or TRBV12-4 to TRBJ2-7, with D possibly TRBD1 on 6 matching bases. Trimming cost V 4 bases and J 1 base, with 11 bases left between them. CDR3 length: 14 amino acids. The CDR3 DNA reads TGTGCCAGCAGTTCGACAGGTCAATCCTACGAGCAGTACTTC. This sequence encodes CASSSTGQSYEQYF.